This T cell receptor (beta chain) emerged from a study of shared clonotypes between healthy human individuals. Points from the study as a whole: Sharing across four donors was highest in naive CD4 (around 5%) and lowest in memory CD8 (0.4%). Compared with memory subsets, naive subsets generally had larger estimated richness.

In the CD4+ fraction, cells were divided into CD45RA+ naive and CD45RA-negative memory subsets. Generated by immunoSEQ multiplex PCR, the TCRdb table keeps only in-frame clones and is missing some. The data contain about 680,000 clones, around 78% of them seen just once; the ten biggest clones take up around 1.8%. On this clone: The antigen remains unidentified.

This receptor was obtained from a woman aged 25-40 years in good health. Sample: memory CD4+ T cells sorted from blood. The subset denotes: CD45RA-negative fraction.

The CDR3 DNA reads as TGTGCCAGCAGCTTATTTGGGACAGGGTCCTACAATGAGCAGTTCTTC. Its protein product is CASSLFGTGSYNEQFF. The chain couples TRBV11-1 to TRBJ2-1; 9 bases map to TRBD1. Germline V gene lookup returns CDR1 SGHAT and CDR2 FQDESV (reference sequence). The CDR3 extends over 16 amino acids. J lost 1 base, V lost 2 bases, and 3 bases had no gene match.